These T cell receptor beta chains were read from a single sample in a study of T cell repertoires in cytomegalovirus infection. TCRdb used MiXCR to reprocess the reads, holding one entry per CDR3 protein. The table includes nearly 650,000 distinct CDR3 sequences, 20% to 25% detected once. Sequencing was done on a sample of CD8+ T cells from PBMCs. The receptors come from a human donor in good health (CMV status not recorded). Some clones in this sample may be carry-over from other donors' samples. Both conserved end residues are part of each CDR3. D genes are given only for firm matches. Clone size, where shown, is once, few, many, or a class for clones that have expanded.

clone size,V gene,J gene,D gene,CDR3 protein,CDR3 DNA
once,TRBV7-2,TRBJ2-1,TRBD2,CASSHGGGHNEQFF,TGTGCCAGCAGCCACGGGGGGGGCCACAATGAGCAGTTCTTC
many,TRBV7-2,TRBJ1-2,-,CASLGAIDGYTF,TGTGCCAGCCTGGGGGCGATCGATGGCTACACCTTC
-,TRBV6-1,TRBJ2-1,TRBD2,CASSDFGGGLPNEQFF,TGTGCCAGCAGTGACTTCGGCGGGGGGCTCCCCAATGAGCAGTTCTTC
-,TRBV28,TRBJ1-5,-,CASSLRTANQPQHF,TGTGCCAGCAGTTTAAGGACAGCCAATCAGCCCCAGCATTTT
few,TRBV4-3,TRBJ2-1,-,CASSQDYWGDDEQFF,TGCGCCAGCAGCCAAGACTATTGGGGTGATGATGAGCAGTTCTTC
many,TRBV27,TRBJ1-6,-,CASSLYGDSPLHF,TGTGCCAGCAGTTTATATGGGGATTCACCCCTCCACTTT
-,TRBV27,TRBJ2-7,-,CASSLSRGDSSYEQYF,TGTGCCAGCAGTTTATCCCGGGGAGATAGTTCCTACGAGCAGTACTTC
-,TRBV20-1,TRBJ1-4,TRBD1,CSAQMGDREEKLFF,TGCAGTGCCCAAATGGGGGACAGGGAAGAAAAACTGTTTTTT
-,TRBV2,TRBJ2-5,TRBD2,CANRLAGGGETQYF,TGTGCCAATAGACTAGCGGGTGGTGGAGAGACCCAGTACTTC
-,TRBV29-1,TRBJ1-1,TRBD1,CSVEDGQANTEAFF,TGCAGCGTTGAAGACGGACAGGCGAACACTGAAGCTTTCTTT
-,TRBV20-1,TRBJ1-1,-,CSAVGVNTEAFF,TGCAGTGCCGTTGGAGTAAACACTGAAGCTTTCTTT
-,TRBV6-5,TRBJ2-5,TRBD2,CASSGALPAGVQETQYF,TGTGCCAGCAGTGGGGCCCTCCCAGCGGGGGTACAAGAGACCCAGTACTTC
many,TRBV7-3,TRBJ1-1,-,CASSPTGGGFNTEAFF,TGTGCCAGCAGCCCCACGGGTGGGGGGTTCAACACTGAAGCTTTCTTT
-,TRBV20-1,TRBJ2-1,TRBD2,CSARDLTSGGYNEQFF,TGCAGTGCTAGAGACCTGACTAGCGGGGGGTACAATGAGCAGTTCTTC
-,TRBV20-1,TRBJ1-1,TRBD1,CSARDKTLLQGGTEAFF,TGCAGTGCTAGAGATAAGACTCTGTTGCAGGGGGGCACTGAAGCTTTCTTT
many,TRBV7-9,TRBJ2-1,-,CASSIPLAGEPYNEQFF,TGTGCCAGCAGCATCCCCTTGGCGGGTGAGCCCTACAATGAGCAGTTCTTC
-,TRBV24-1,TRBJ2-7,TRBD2,CATERGSYEQYF,TGTGCCACCGAGCGGGGCTCCTACGAGCAGTACTTC
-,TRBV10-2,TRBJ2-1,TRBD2,CASGLEGINEQFF,TGCGCCAGCGGACTAGAGGGGATCAATGAGCAGTTCTTC
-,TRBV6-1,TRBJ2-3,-,CASSSGRRDTQYF,TGTGCCAGCAGTTCGGGACGACGCGATACGCAGTATTTT
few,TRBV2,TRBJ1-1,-,CASSEGDFGRGDTEAFF,TGTGCCAGCAGTGAGGGCGATTTTGGGAGGGGAGACACTGAAGCTTTCTTT
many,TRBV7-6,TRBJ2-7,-,CASSHRGKKPEQYF,TGTGCCAGCAGCCACCGAGGGAAAAAACCCGAGCAGTACTTC
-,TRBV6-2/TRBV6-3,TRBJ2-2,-,CASSFAGELCF,TGTGCCAGCAGTTTCGCCGGGGAGCTGTGTTTT
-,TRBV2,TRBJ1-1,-,CASKMAFF,TGTGCCAGTAAGATGGCTTTCTTT
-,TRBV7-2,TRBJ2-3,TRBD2,CASSLDPSGGFTDTQYF,TGTGCCAGCAGCTTAGATCCTAGCGGGGGGTTCACAGATACGCAGTATTTT
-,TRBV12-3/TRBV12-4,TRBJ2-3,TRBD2,CASSPPGLAGGLDTQYF,TGTGCCAGCAGTCCCCCAGGACTAGCGGGGGGGCTGGATACGCAGTATTTT
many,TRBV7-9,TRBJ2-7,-,CASRSGHNWYEQYF,TGTGCCAGCAGGTCTGGACACAACTGGTACGAGCAGTACTTC
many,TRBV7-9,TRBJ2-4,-,CASSAGLKDIQYF,TGTGCCAGCAGCGCCGGGCTCAAGGACATTCAGTACTTC
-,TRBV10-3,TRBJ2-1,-,CAISSIVGYEQFF,TGTGCCATCAGTAGCATAGTAGGGTATGAGCAGTTCTTC
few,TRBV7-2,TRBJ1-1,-,CASSRLRRAHNSSTEAFF,TGTGCCAGCAGCCGGCTTCGGAGGGCTCACAATTCCTCCACTGAAGCTTTCTTT
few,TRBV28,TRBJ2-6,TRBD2,CASSQLAGGHGANVLTF,TGTGCCAGCAGTCAACTAGCGGGGGGGCATGGGGCCAACGTCCTGACTTTC
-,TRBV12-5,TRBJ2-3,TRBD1,CASGFQTGGLFSTDTQYF,TGTGCTAGTGGTTTCCAAACAGGGGGTTTATTTAGCACAGATACGCAGTATTTT